This record looks at one TCR beta chain sequence and its context. Its antigen is not known. What was sequenced were expressed TCRB transcripts, since all of the isolated RNA had been reverse transcribed. The method was immunoSEQ multiplex PCR; TCRdb's version includes in-frame clones alone and lacks a portion of them. This sample has about 400,000 clones, with 10% to 15% found just once. The data originate from a study of beta chain features in type 1 diabetes. Study-level results: Shorter templates might be favored by PCR, equally in patients and controls. The study found moderately but significantly shorter TCRB CDR3s in all four CD4+ subsets of Type 1 diabetes patients.

Each donor gave one heparinised blood draw averaging about 120 mL. Purity above 95% was achieved in all sorted populations. The sequenced material came from naive CD4+ T cells from blood. The sequence was obtained from a young woman with type 1 diabetes.

As DNA, the CDR3 is TGCAGCGTTGGGGCAGGGAGGAATCAGCCCCAGCATTTT. Translated, it gives CSVGAGRNQPQHF. The V call is TRBV29-1, the J call TRBJ1-5, with D perhaps TRBD1 (5 bases). Germline V gives CDR1 SQVTM, CDR2 ANQGSEA. The CDR3 has 13 amino acids. V was clipped by 4 bases and J by 4 bases, with 11 bases between them. Filled out from reference TRBV29-1 and TRBJ1-5, the complete variable domain reads SAVISQKPSRDICQRGTSLTIQCQVDSQVTMMFWYRQQPGQSLTLIATANQGSEATYESGFVIDKFPISRPNLTFSTLTVSNMSPEDSSIYLCSVGAGRNQPQHFGDGTRLSIL.